The sequence of this T cell receptor (beta chain) was determined in a study of cytomegalovirus exposure and HLA in healthy donors. Trimming took 8 bases from V and 5 from J, leaving 16 bases between them. This CDR3 is 14 amino acids long. Per the germline V gene, CDR1 is MNHEY and CDR2 is SVGAGI. Points from the study as a whole: A few chains tied to CMV proved CMV antigen-specific in vitro.

Clones were read by immunoSEQ multiplex PCR, and TCRdb kept only the in-frame ones, dropping some. The table has under 150,000 clones, roughly 90% seen once. With respect to this clone: Its antigen is unidentified.

The sample comprised PBMCs. This clonotype was obtained from a woman between 18 and 29 years old in good health and CMV-seropositive. The V and J genes are TRBV6-5 and TRBJ2-1, with a tentative D call TRBD2 (6 bases). The chain's CDR3 is CASGDVGGNNEQFF. The CDR3 coding sequence is TGTGCCAGCGGCGACGTGGGAGGCAACAATGAGCAGTTCTTC.